This T cell receptor beta chain was identified in a study of shared clonotypes between healthy human individuals. Study results and caveats: Measured sharing among donors was expected to vary with sequencing depth.

Every donor, a Caucasian adult, lived in Nashville, Tennessee. Method: immunoSEQ multiplex PCR; TCRdb's copy keeps in-frame clones and lacks some. The table shows around 1.4 million clones, with about 98.5% occurring only once. As regards this clone: Its antigen is unidentified.

The TCR sequence derives from a man between 25 and 39 years old in good health. The sequenced material came from naive CD4+ T cells sorted from blood. As for subset: CD45RA+ positively selected.

The CDR3 nucleotides are TGTGCCAGCAGCTCTACAACAGGGGGCAATGAGCAGTTCTTC. It yields the protein CASSSTTGGNEQFF. The chain combines TRBV7-2 with TRBJ2-1, with 8 bases identical to TRBD1. The CDR3 has 14 amino acids. CDR1 and CDR2 (germline): SGHTA, FQGNSA. The J segment lost 6 bases and the V segment lost 4 bases, leaving 5 bases of the junction unmatched.